This entry lists 24 T cell receptor beta chains sequenced from one sample in a study of CD8 T cells in ankylosing spondylitis (dated by TCRdb to about 2017). General conclusions and limits of the study: Blood from ankylosing spondylitis patients appeared to be characterized by a TCR beta motif composed of several highly homologous amino acid variants.

Preparation of the library involved 5' RACE. The instrument given in TCRdb is Illumina HiSeq 2500. TCRdb trimmed public reads at Q25 via fastp, called clones via MiXCR and kept in-frame beta chains. Every entry covers one CDR3 protein and lists the most common genes and DNA from its rows. This sample gives 500,000 to 650,000 distinct CDR3 sequences in total; over 4% of them show up just once. The ten largest clones capture under 4.5% of the sample. Their antigen targets remain unknown. Sequenced material: blood, either unsorted or a sorted T cell fraction (not recorded which). The receptors here all came from a male donor with ankylosing spondylitis.

This clonotype was detected many times. This chain links TRBV20-1 with TRBJ1-5; D remains unclear. CDR3 size: 13 residues. V dropped 3 bases and J dropped 6 bases, with 12 bases sitting between them. Looked up from germline, CDR1 is DFQATT and CDR2 is SNEGSKA (reference sequence). The CDR3 is CSARDIEGQPQHF. As DNA, the CDR3 is TGCAGTGCTAGGGATATTGAGGGTCAGCCCCAGCATTTT.

V is TRBV10-3 and J is TRBJ2-7, with 12 bases fitting TRBD1. J gave up 3 bases and V 4 bases, and 16 bases lay outside the gene matches. Germline CDR1 is ENHRY and CDR2 is SYGVKD. The CDR3 is 19 residues long. The CDR3: CAISGPGTGGLIGIYEQYF. The CDR3 DNA sequence: TGTGCCATCAGTGGACCCGGGACAGGGGGCCTAATCGGGATCTACGAGCAGTACTTC.

This clonotype was seen many times. J is TRBJ2-5 and V is TRBV9, with TRBD1 identical over 10 bases. CDR1 and CDR2 from the germline V gene are SGDLS and YYNGEE. The CDR3 runs 15 residues. V was pared by 0 bases and J by 5 bases, with 4 bases of the junction left unmatched. CDR3 sequence: CASSVVGTGAETQYF. The CDR3 nucleotides are TGTGCCAGCAGCGTAGTAGGGACAGGGGCGGAGACCCAGTACTTC.

The V gene is TRBV4-1, the J gene TRBJ1-1; D not resolved. The CDR3 contains 15 residues. Germline CDR1 MGHRA, CDR2 YSYEKL. The V gene lost 3 bases and the J gene lost 0 bases, with 11 bases spanning the gap. CDR3 sequence reads: CASSQATGLNTEAFF. The CDR3 DNA follows: TGCGCCAGCAGCCAGGCGACGGGTCTGAACACTGAAGCTTTCTTT.

This clonotype was recorded at least ten times. V usage is TRBV5-1 and J usage is TRBJ2-3; 8 bases are shared with TRBD1. Losses at the gene ends were 3 bases for V and 1 base for J; bases not matched to a gene: 1. Germline CDR1 reads SGHRS; CDR2 reads YFSETQ. This CDR3 has 14 amino acids. The CDR3, as DNA: TGCGCCAGCAGCTGGGGACAGGGCACAGATACGCAGTATTTT. It yields the protein CASSWGQGTDTQYF.

This clonotype has a count of ten or more. The chain couples TRBV6-2 or TRBV6-3 to TRBJ1-1; possible D gene TRBD1, 5 bases. The V gene lost 10 bases and the J gene lost 4 bases, with 22 bases spanning the gap. This CDR3 comprises 15 residues. CDR1 and CDR2 (germline): MNHEY, SVGEGT. CDR3 loop: CATISLAGPGTEAFF. In DNA, the CDR3 is TGTGCCACCATTTCTCTCGCAGGGCCAGGCACTGAAGCTTTCTTT.

This clonotype showed up many times. This chain links TRBV5-1 with TRBJ2-5; 7 bases match TRBD1. V gave up 6 bases and J gave up 4 bases; unmatched junction bases: 12. The CDR3 sequence is 15 residues long. Per the germline V gene, CDR1 is SGHRS and CDR2 is YFSETQ. CDR3: CASTMAGTDTETQYF. CDR3 DNA sequence: TGCGCCAGCACCATGGCCGGGACAGACACAGAGACCCAGTACTTC.

This clonotype has at least ten counts. The chain employs TRBV20-1 and TRBJ1-2; D might be TRBD1 (6 bases). Per germline, CDR1 DFQATT and CDR2 SNEGSKA (reference sequence). V lost 4 bases and J lost 2, with 11 bases in between. The CDR3 has 13 residues. The CDR3 spells CSAILDRNYGYTF. CDR3 nucleotides: TGCAGTGCTATCCTTGACAGGAACTATGGCTACACCTTC.

Ten or more counts support this clonotype. CDR3 amino acids: CASSPRPEDEQFF. Here the CDR3 DNA reads TGTGCCAGCAGTCCCAGGCCGGAGGATGAGCAGTTCTTC. The chain is built from TRBV6-6 and TRBJ2-1; D is perhaps TRBD2 (5 bases). The CDR3 contains 13 residues. V was trimmed by 5 bases and J by 8 bases, leaving 13 bases between them. Germline-derived CDR1 and CDR2 are MNHNY and SVGAGI (reference sequence).

This clonotype came up many times. The chain employs TRBV10-3 and TRBJ2-7; D not certain. Trimming cost V 10 bases and J 0 bases, with 7 bases left between them. Germline V gives CDR1 ENHRY, CDR2 SYGVKD. The CDR3 has 11 residues. The chain's CDR3 is CATRRSYEQYF. CDR3 coding DNA: TGTGCCACCCGGCGCTCCTACGAGCAGTACTTC.

This clonotype was counted between two and nine times. J is TRBJ1-1 and V is TRBV6-2 or TRBV6-3; D is unresolved. CDR1 and CDR2 from the germline V gene are MNHEY and SVGEGT. This CDR3 has 14 amino acids. V lost 7 bases, J lost 0 bases, and 12 bases lay in between. CDR3 DNA sequence: TGTGCCAGCATCCTTATCGGAATGAACACTGAAGCTTTCTTT. It codes for CASILIGMNTEAFF.

This clonotype was observed at least ten times. The rearrangement uses TRBV6-1 and TRBJ1-2, with D perhaps matching TRBD1 (6 bases). CDR1 and CDR2 from the germline V gene are MNHNS and SASEGT. Trimming took off 5 bases at V and 0 bases at J, with 19 bases between the two ends. CDR3 length equals 17 residues. CDR3 region: CASSLDGQTTTNYGYTF. The CDR3 bases are TGTGCCAGCAGTCTAGATGGACAGACGACCACTAACTATGGCTACACCTTC.

This clonotype was observed at least ten times. The rearrangement links TRBV12-3 or TRBV12-4 to TRBJ2-7; 7 nucleotides align to TRBD1. V was pared by 2 bases and J by 4 bases, with 11 bases of the junction left unmatched. The CDR3 loop spans 16 amino acids. The CDR3 loop reads CASSLTRETGRYEQYF. CDR3 nucleotides: TGTGCCAGCAGTTTAACTCGAGAGACAGGGCGGTACGAGCAGTACTTC.

This clonotype was counted at least ten times. The chain couples TRBV10-3 to TRBJ2-5; D gene unclear. This CDR3 region has 12 residues. Trimming removed 2 bases at V and 4 bases at J, with 5 bases between. CDR1 and CDR2 (germline): ENHRY, SYGVKD. CDR3 region: CAISEAVETQYF. In DNA form, the CDR3 reads TGTGCCATCAGTGAGGCGGTAGAGACCCAGTACTTC.

This clonotype was recorded many times. The rearrangement uses TRBV7-2 and TRBJ2-7; 9 nucleotides match TRBD1. The V and J ends lost 5 bases and 2 bases, in that order; junction bases with no gene match: 4. The CDR3 has 14 amino acids. In germline, CDR1 is SGHTA, CDR2 FQGNSA. As DNA, the CDR3 is TGTGCCAGCAGCATACAGGGGGCCCCCTACGAGCAGTACTTC. It encodes CASSIQGAPYEQYF.

This clonotype was picked up many times. CDR3 amino acids: CASSQDHWGGNEKLFF. DNA for the CDR3: TGCGCCAGCAGCCAAGATCATTGGGGAGGGAATGAAAAACTGTTTTTT. This chain joins TRBV4-3 and TRBJ1-4; unclear D gene. Germline lookup yields CDR1 LGHNA and CDR2 YSLEER. The CDR3 loop spans 16 amino acids. Trimming stripped 0 bases from V and 5 bases from J, with 13 bases between.

This clonotype was seen many times. This rearrangement joins TRBV2 to TRBJ2-7; D remains ambiguous. V was trimmed by 3 bases and J by 3 bases, leaving 12 bases between them. The CDR3 runs 14 residues. The germline V gene encodes CDR1 SNHLY and CDR2 FYNNEI. The CDR3 is CASSDRQLGYEQYF. The CDR3 DNA is TGTGCCAGCAGTGACCGGCAGTTGGGCTACGAGCAGTACTTC. The whole variable domain, filled in from reference TRBV2 and TRBJ2-7, reads EPEVTQTPSHQVTQMGQEVILRCVPISNHLYFYWYRQILGQKVEFLVSFYNNEISEKSEIFDDQFSVERPDGSNFTLKIRSTKLEDSAMYFCASSDRQLGYEQYFGPGTRLTVT.

This clonotype was seen ten or more times. The chain links TRBV6-5 to TRBJ2-7; D unresolved. V was cut by 0 bases and J by 4 bases, with 19 bases left in between. The CDR3 is made up of 17 amino acids. Germline V gene sequence: CDR1 MNHEY, CDR2 SVGAGI. The CDR3 is CASSYSHRIAAGYEQYF. The DNA for the CDR3 is TGTGCCAGCAGTTACTCGCACAGAATAGCTGCTGGTTACGAGCAGTACTTC.

There are many counts of this clonotype. The chain carries TRBV7-2 and TRBJ1-2; TRBD1 matches 7 bases. V shed 4 bases and J 4 bases; nucleotides not matched to a gene: 3. CDR3 length: 13 amino acids. Germline V lookup: CDR1 SGHTA, CDR2 FQGNSA. This chain's CDR3 is CASSSGGFYGYTF. The CDR3 coding sequence is TGTGCCAGCAGCTCAGGGGGTTTCTATGGCTACACCTTC.

This clonotype has ten or more counts. The chain couples TRBV5-1 to TRBJ2-1, with D possibly matching TRBD2 (6 bases). The V gene lost 3 bases and the J gene lost 7 bases, with 17 bases spanning the gap. The CDR3 spans 15 residues. Germline CDR1 is SGHRS and CDR2 is YFSETQ. The CDR3 nucleotides read TGCGCCAGCAGCTCCTTAGCGGAGAAGTTTAATGAGCAGTTCTTC. This sequence encodes CASSSLAEKFNEQFF. Looking up the rest from reference TRBV5-1 and TRBJ2-1 gives the full variable domain: KAGVTQTPRYLIKTRGQQVTLSCSPISGHRSVSWYQQTPGQGLQFLFEYFSETQRNKGNFPGRFSGRQFSNSRSEMNVSTLELGDSALYLCASSSLAEKFNEQFFGPGTRLTVL.

This clonotype was counted many times. This chain joins TRBV5-1 and TRBJ2-1, with TRBD2 as a possible D gene (8 bases). Trimming shortened V by 1 base and J by 0 bases, and 14 bases separated the two germline ends. The CDR3 sequence is 17 residues long. Germline CDR1 and CDR2: SGHRS and YFSETQ. The CDR3 reads CASSLRGGQSSYNEQFF. CDR3 in DNA: TGCGCCAGCAGCTTGCGGGGGGGACAGAGCTCCTACAATGAGCAGTTCTTC.

This clonotype was seen repeatedly, ten times or more. The chain employs TRBV7-6 and TRBJ2-7, with 8 bases that match TRBD2. This CDR3 spans 15 amino acids. Per germline, CDR1 SGHVS and CDR2 FNYEAQ. Trimming at V came to 0 bases and at J to 6 bases, leaving 7 bases not matched to a gene. The CDR3, as DNA: TGTGCCAGCAGCTTAGCGGGACGGGGGGGAGGCGAGCAGTACTTC. Amino acid sequence: CASSLAGRGGGEQYF. The variable domain in full, completed from reference TRBV7-6 and TRBJ2-7, reads GAGVSQSPRYKVTKRGQDVALRCDPISGHVSLYWYRQALGQGPEFLTYFNYEAQQDKSGLPNDRFSAERPEGSISTLTIQRTEQRDSAMYRCASSLAGRGGGEQYFGPGTRLTVT.

This clonotype turned up a few times. It may be a read error: a sequence one base away is much more abundant. The chain links TRBV28 to TRBJ2-7; D not certain. CDR1 MDHEN and CDR2 SYDVKM come from the germline V gene. V lost 3 bases to trimming and J lost 5 bases, with 5 bases between them. The CDR3 covers 11 residues. The CDR3 coding sequence is TGTGCCAGCAGTTTGATGGACGAGCAGTACTTC. Protein: CASSLMDEQYF.

The chain uses TRBV3-1 and TRBJ1-6, with TRBD1 as a possible D gene (5 bases). This CDR3 is built from 15 residues. The germline V and J ends were trimmed by 3 bases and 7 bases, with 13 bases remaining between them. Germline-derived CDR1 and CDR2 are LGHDT and YNNKEL (reference sequence). The CDR3 nucleotides are TGTGCCAGCAGCCAGGGGGACGGCCTAAATTCACCCCTCCACTTT. This codes for CASSQGDGLNSPLHF.